This TCR beta chain was sequenced in a study of T cells in Graves' hyperthyroidism and ophthalmopathy. Study-level points and caveats: Blood also held most thyroid clonotypes expanded beyond 0.001.

Hyperthyroidism in the patients, aged 18 to 65, was newly diagnosed and under 2 months in duration. Authors of the study amplified TCR beta CDR3 regions from RNA transcripts. The HTBI set primed first-round TCR CDR3 RT-PCR. Using its own MiXCR run on the multiplex PCR reads, TCRdb lists one record per CDR3 protein. The table lists hundreds of thousands of distinct CDR3 sequences, about 15% of them singletons. Remarks on this clonotype: Its antigen is not identified.

The CDR3 totals 12 residues. Germline CDR1 is SGHAT and CDR2 is FQNNGV. Trimming shortened V by 5 bases and J by 10 bases, and 12 bases separated the two germline ends. The sample comprised blood. J is TRBJ2-1 and V is TRBV11-2; unclear D gene. The sequence derives from a woman in her thirties with Graves' hyperthyroidism. CDR3 DNA: TGTGCCAGCAGCCGAAATAATGGGGAGCAGTTCTTC. Protein product: CASSRNNGEQFF.